The entry below describes one T cell receptor (beta chain). Its antigen remains unidentified. From germline, CDR1 is MNHEY and CDR2 SVGAGI. The CDR3 has 11 residues. V was clipped by 6 bases and J by 14 bases; unmatched bases: 4. This sample stems from a study of shared clonotypes between healthy human individuals. The study, taken as a whole, reports: Memory subsets generally showed smaller estimated richness than naive subsets did. Some clonotypes were shared by all four sorted-subset donors, while others were not shared. The non-shared ones had lower generation probabilities than the shared ones. Enrolling few donors narrowed the genetic and exposure-history diversity that was represented.

Measured with immunoSEQ multiplex PCR; TCRdb has only the in-frame clones, and not every one. In the table there are around 2.1 million clones, approximately 94% of which are singletons. CD8 cells classed as naive were CD45RO-negative and positively selected for CCR7, excluding terminally differentiated effector memory CD45RA+ cells. The rearrangement links TRBV6-5 to TRBJ2-1, with TRBD1 matching over 10 bases. This receptor was obtained from a man aged 18 to 29 in good health. Some clones in this sample may be carry-over from other donors' samples. The sample taken for sequencing was naive CD8+ T cells from PBMCs. The CDR3 is CASRSGTGEFF. The DNA for the CDR3 is TGTGCCAGCAGGTCCGGGACAGGGGAGTTCTTC.